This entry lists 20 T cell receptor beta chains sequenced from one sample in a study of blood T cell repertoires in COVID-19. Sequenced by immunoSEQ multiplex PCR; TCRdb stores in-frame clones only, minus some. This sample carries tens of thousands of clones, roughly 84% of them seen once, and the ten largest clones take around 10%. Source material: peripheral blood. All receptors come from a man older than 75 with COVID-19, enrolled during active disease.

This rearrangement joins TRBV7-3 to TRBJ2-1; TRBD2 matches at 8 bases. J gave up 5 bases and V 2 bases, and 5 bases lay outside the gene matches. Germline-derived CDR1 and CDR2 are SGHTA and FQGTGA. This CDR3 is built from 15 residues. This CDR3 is CASSLGGGRNNEQFF. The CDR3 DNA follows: TGTGCCAGCAGCTTAGGCGGGGGGCGCAACAATGAGCAGTTCTTC.

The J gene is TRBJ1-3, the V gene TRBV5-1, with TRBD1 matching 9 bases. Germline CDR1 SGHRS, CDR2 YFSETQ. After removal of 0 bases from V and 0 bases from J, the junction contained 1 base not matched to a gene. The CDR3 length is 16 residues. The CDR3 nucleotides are TGCGCCAGCAGCTTGGAGGGACAGGGCTCTGGAAACACCATATATTTT. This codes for CASSLEGQGSGNTIYF.

The CDR3 DNA reads TGTGCCAGCAGAGAAACAGGGACAAACTATGGCTACACCTTC. As protein: CASRETGTNYGYTF. The J gene is TRBJ1-2, the V gene TRBV6-4, with D possibly TRBD1 on 6 matching bases. Germline CDR1 reads MRHNA; CDR2 reads SNTAGT. The CDR3 consists of 14 residues. V shed 6 bases and J shed 2 bases, with 13 bases lying between them.

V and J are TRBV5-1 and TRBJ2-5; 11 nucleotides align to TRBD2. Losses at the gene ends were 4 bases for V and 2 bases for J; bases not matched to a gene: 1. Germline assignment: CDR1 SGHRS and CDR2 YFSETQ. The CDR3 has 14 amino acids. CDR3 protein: CASSGTSGQETQYF. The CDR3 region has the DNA TGCGCCAGCAGCGGGACTAGCGGACAAGAGACCCAGTACTTC.

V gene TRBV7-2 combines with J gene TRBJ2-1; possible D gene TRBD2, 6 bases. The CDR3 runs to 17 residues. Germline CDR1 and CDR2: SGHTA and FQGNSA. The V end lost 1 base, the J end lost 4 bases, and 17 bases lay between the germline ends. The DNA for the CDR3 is TGTGCCAGCAGCTTAGGGAGGGGAATAAGGGGTTACAATGAGCAGTTCTTC. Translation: CASSLGRGIRGYNEQFF.

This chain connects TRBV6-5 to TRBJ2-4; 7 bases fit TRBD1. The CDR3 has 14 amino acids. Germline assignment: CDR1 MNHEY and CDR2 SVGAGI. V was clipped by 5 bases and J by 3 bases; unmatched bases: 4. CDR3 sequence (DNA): TGTGCCAGCAGTCCGGGGACAGTCAAAAACATTCAGTACTTC. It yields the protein CASSPGTVKNIQYF.

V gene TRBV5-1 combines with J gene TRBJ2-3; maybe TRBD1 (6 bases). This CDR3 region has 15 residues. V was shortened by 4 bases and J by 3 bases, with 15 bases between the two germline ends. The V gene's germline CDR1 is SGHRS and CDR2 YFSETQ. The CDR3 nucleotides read TGCGCCAGCAGCGACCAGGGGTCGGGGACAGATACGCAGTATTTT. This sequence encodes CASSDQGSGTDTQYF.

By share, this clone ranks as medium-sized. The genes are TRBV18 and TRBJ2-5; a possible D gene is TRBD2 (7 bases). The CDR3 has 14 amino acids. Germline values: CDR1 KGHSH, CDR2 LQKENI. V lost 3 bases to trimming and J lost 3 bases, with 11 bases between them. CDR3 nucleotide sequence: TGTGCCAGCTCACCCGGAGGGGGGGAAGAGACCCAGTACTTC. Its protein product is CASSPGGGEETQYF.

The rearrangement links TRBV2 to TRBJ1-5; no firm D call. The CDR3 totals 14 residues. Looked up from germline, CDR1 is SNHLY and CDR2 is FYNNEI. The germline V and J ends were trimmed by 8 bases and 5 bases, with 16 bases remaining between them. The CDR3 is CASGFSYGDQPQHF. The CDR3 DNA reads TGTGCCAGCGGGTTTAGCTACGGGGATCAGCCCCAGCATTTT.

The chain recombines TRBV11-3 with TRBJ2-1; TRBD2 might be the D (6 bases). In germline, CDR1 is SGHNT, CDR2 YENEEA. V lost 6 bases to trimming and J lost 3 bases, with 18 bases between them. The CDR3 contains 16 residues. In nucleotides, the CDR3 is TGTGCCAGCAGTCACGCGCCCGGGGGTCACTACAATGAGCAGTTCTTC. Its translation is CASSHAPGGHYNEQFF.

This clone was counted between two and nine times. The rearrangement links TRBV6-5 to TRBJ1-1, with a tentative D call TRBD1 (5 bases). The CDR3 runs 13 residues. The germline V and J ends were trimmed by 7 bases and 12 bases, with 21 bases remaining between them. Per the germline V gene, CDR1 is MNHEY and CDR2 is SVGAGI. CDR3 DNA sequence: TGTGCCAGCACCTCGGACATTTCGGGCGGGACTTTCTTT. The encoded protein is CASTSDISGGTFF.

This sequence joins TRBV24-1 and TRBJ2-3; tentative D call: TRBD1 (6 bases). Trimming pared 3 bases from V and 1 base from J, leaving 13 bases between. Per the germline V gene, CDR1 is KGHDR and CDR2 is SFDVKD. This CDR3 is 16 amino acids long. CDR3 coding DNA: TGTGCCACCAGTGATGCAGGGGCCCCTCGCACAGATACGCAGTATTTT. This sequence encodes CATSDAGAPRTDTQYF.

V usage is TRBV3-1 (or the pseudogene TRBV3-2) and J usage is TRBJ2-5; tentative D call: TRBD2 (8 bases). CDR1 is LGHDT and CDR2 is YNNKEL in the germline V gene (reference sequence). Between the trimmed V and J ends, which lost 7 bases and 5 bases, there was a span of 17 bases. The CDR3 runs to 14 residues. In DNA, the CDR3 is TGTGCCAGCACCACGATAGCGGGACAGGAGACCCAGTACTTC. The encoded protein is CASTTIAGQETQYF.

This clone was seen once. CDR3 region: CASSLPGTTNIQYF. CDR3 bases: TGTGCCAGCAGTCTCCCCGGGACTACAAACATTCAGTACTTC. The genes are TRBV6-5 and TRBJ2-4, with 7 bases fitting TRBD2. The ends lost 5 bases at V and 6 bases at J; junction bases unmatched: 7. Germline CDR1 reads MNHEY; CDR2 reads SVGAGI. The CDR3 has 14 residues.

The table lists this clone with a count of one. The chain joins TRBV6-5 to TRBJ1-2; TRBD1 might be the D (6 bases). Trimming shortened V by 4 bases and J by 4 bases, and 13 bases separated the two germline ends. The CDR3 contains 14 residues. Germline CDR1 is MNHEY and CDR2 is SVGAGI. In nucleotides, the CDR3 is TGTGCCAGCAGTTTGGGGGCGCTTAGCTATGGCTACACCTTC. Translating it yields CASSLGALSYGYTF.

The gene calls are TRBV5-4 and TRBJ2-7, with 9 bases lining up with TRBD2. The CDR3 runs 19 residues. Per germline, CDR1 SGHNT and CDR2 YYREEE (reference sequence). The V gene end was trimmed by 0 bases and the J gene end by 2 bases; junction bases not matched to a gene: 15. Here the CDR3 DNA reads TGTGCCAGCAGCTTGGACCGACTAGCGGAAGCGGGAGATACCTACGAGCAGTACTTC. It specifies CASSLDRLAEAGDTYEQYF. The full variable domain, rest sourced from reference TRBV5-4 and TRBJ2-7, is ETGVTQSPTHLIKTRGQQVTLRCSSQSGHNTVSWYQQALGQGPQFIFQYYREEENGRGNFPPRFSGLQFPNYSSELNVNALELDDSALYLCASSLDRLAEAGDTYEQYFGPGTRLTVT.

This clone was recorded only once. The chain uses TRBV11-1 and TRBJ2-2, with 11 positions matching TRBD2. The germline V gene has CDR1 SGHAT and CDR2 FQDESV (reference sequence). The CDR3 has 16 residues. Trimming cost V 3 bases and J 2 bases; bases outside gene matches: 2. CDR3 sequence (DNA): TGTGCCAGCAGCTTCACTAGCGGGGGAAACACCGGGGAGCTGTTTTTT. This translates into CASSFTSGGNTGELFF. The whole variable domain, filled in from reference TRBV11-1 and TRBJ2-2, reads EAEVAQSPRYKITEKSQAVAFWCDPISGHATLYWYRQILGQGPELLVQFQDESVVDDSQLPKDRFSAERLKGVDSTLKIQPAELGDSAMYLCASSFTSGGNTGELFFGEGSRLTVL.

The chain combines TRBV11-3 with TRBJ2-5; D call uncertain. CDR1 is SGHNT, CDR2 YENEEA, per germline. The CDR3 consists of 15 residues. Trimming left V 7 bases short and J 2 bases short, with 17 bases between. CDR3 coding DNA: TGTGCCAGCAAGAACCTGGAAGGCGGTCAAGAGACCCAGTACTTC. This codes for CASKNLEGGQETQYF.

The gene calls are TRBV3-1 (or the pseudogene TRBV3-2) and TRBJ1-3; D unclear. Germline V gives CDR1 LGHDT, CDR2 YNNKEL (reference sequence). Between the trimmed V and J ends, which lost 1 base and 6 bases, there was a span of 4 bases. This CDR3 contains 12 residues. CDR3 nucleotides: TGTGCCAGCAGCCAAGGAGCAAACACCATATATTTT. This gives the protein CASSQGANTIYF.

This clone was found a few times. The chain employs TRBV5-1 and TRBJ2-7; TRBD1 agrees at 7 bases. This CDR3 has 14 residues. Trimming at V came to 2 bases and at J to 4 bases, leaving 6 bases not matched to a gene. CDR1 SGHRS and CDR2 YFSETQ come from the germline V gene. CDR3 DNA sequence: TGCGCCAGCAGCTTAACCACAGGGGAGTACGAGCAGTACTTC. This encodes CASSLTTGEYEQYF.